Listed below are T cell receptor beta chains from one sample, sequenced in a study of control samples from healthy donors and cancer patients. Assay used: immunoSEQ multiplex PCR; TCRdb lists only in-frame clones, some missing. The sample includes over 150,000 clones, roughly 90% of them seen just once. The sequencing sample was made of blood. These TCRs come from a woman aged 45-65 years in good health. Each CDR3 is given with its conserved first and last residue. The order of the fields is D gene, clone size, V gene, J gene, CDR3 protein, CDR3 DNA. D genes are given only for firm matches. Only some rows state a clone size, as once, few, many or a class for expanded clones.

d_gene: NA; abundance: NA; v_gene: TRBV4-1; j_gene: TRBJ1-2; CDR3aa: CASSLDSLAYGYTF; CDR3nt: TGCGCCAGCAGCTTAGACAGTCTCGCCTATGGCTACACCTTC
d_gene: NA; abundance: NA; v_gene: TRBV7-9; j_gene: TRBJ2-2; CDR3aa: CASNRDVSGELFF; CDR3nt: TGTGCCAGCAACCGGGATGTTTCCGGGGAGCTGTTTTTT
d_gene: NA; abundance: NA; v_gene: TRBV9; j_gene: TRBJ2-1; CDR3aa: CASSRTNYNEQFF; CDR3nt: TGTGCCAGCAGTCGGACTAACTACAATGAGCAGTTCTTC
d_gene: TRBD1; abundance: NA; v_gene: TRBV29-1; j_gene: TRBJ1-4; CDR3aa: CSVEAIQGAREKLFF; CDR3nt: TGCAGCGTTGAGGCGATACAGGGGGCCCGCGAAAAACTGTTTTTT
d_gene: NA; abundance: NA; v_gene: TRBV28; j_gene: TRBJ1-2; CDR3aa: CASSTTYGYTF; CDR3nt: TGTGCCAGCAGTACCACCTATGGCTACACCTTC
d_gene: TRBD2; abundance: NA; v_gene: TRBV9; j_gene: TRBJ2-3; CDR3aa: CASSVTSEGTDTQYF; CDR3nt: TGTGCCAGCAGCGTAACTAGCGAAGGAACAGATACGCAGTATTTT
d_gene: NA; abundance: NA; v_gene: TRBV5-4; j_gene: TRBJ2-7; CDR3aa: CASSLAGTGGQYF; CDR3nt: TGTGCCAGCAGCTTGGCGGGGACGGGTGGGCAGTACTTC
d_gene: NA; abundance: NA; v_gene: TRBV7-6; j_gene: TRBJ1-2; CDR3aa: CASSLEIRRAGSIAGYTF; CDR3nt: TGTGCCAGCAGCTTAGAGATACGACGGGCAGGGAGTATCGCTGGCTACACCTTC
d_gene: TRBD1; abundance: NA; v_gene: TRBV28; j_gene: TRBJ2-7; CDR3aa: CASSLVQGAREQYF; CDR3nt: TGTGCCAGCAGTTTGGTACAGGGGGCGCGCGAGCAGTACTTC
d_gene: TRBD1; abundance: NA; v_gene: TRBV16; j_gene: TRBJ2-2; CDR3aa: CASSQFTGAGELFF; CDR3nt: TGTGCCAGCAGCCAATTCACAGGGGCCGGGGAGCTGTTTTTT
d_gene: NA; abundance: NA; v_gene: TRBV29-1; j_gene: TRBJ1-5; CDR3aa: CSVGQNSNQPQHF; CDR3nt: TGCAGCGTTGGGCAGAATAGCAATCAGCCCCAGCATTTT
d_gene: NA; abundance: NA; v_gene: TRBV30; j_gene: TRBJ1-6; CDR3aa: CAWSVGAEVSPLHF; CDR3nt: TGTGCCTGGAGTGTCGGGGCTGAGGTCTCACCCCTCCACTTT
d_gene: NA; abundance: NA; v_gene: TRBV7-3; j_gene: TRBJ2-3; CDR3aa: CASSLTQGPDTQYF; CDR3nt: TGTGCCAGCAGCTTAACGCAGGGGCCAGATACGCAGTATTTT
d_gene: NA; abundance: NA; v_gene: TRBV7-6; j_gene: TRBJ2-5; CDR3aa: CASSVGRETQYF; CDR3nt: TGTGCCAGCAGCGTTGGGCGAGAGACCCAGTACTTC
d_gene: NA; abundance: NA; v_gene: TRBV7-2; j_gene: TRBJ1-4; CDR3aa: CASSLQQGSRKLFF; CDR3nt: TGTGCCAGCAGCCTACAGCAGGGGTCCCGAAAACTGTTTTTT
d_gene: TRBD2; abundance: few; v_gene: TRBV3-1/TRBV3-2; j_gene: TRBJ2-5; CDR3aa: CASSQTTRSGGGETQYF; CDR3nt: TGTGCCAGCAGCCAAACCACTAGGTCGGGGGGTGGGGAGACCCAGTACTTC
d_gene: NA; abundance: NA; v_gene: TRBV6-5; j_gene: TRBJ1-1; CDR3aa: CATFQGANTEAFF; CDR3nt: TGTGCCACCTTCCAGGGCGCGAACACTGAAGCTTTCTTT
d_gene: NA; abundance: NA; v_gene: TRBV28; j_gene: TRBJ2-5; CDR3aa: CASSFLTPETQYF; CDR3nt: TGTGCCAGCAGTTTCCTGACACCAGAGACCCAGTACTTC
d_gene: NA; abundance: NA; v_gene: TRBV2; j_gene: TRBJ2-1; CDR3aa: CASSSSPQRDEQFF; CDR3nt: TGTGCCAGCAGCTCCAGCCCACAGAGGGATGAGCAGTTCTTC
d_gene: NA; abundance: NA; v_gene: TRBV6-1; j_gene: TRBJ2-7; CDR3aa: CASSDLGTGPHEQYF; CDR3nt: TGTGCCAGCAGTGATCTCGGAACAGGTCCCCACGAGCAGTACTTC
d_gene: NA; abundance: NA; v_gene: TRBV7-2; j_gene: TRBJ1-5; CDR3aa: CASSLLEQPQHF; CDR3nt: TGTGCCAGCAGCTTGCTCGAACAGCCCCAGCATTTT
d_gene: NA; abundance: NA; v_gene: TRBV4-1; j_gene: TRBJ2-3; CDR3aa: CASSQETGPQYF; CDR3nt: TGCGCCAGCAGCCAAGAGACAGGTCCGCAGTATTTT
d_gene: NA; abundance: NA; v_gene: TRBV7-3; j_gene: TRBJ2-7; CDR3aa: CASSLIKYGEQYF; CDR3nt: TGTGCCAGCAGCTTAATAAAATATGGCGAGCAGTACTTC
d_gene: TRBD2; abundance: NA; v_gene: TRBV27; j_gene: TRBJ2-1; CDR3aa: CASSLSLAGQQFF; CDR3nt: TGTGCCAGCAGTTTATCCCTAGCGGGTCAGCAGTTCTTC
d_gene: NA; abundance: NA; v_gene: TRBV5-8; j_gene: TRBJ2-5; CDR3aa: CASSQFNQETQYF; CDR3nt: TGTGCCAGCAGCCAATTCAACCAAGAGACCCAGTACTTC
d_gene: TRBD2; abundance: NA; v_gene: TRBV5-3; j_gene: TRBJ2-2; CDR3aa: CARSASAGVRTGELFF; CDR3nt: TGTGCCAGAAGCGCTTCAGCGGGGGTGAGGACCGGGGAGCTGTTTTTT
d_gene: NA; abundance: NA; v_gene: TRBV7-9; j_gene: TRBJ1-5; CDR3aa: CASSFHKGIGSNQPQHF; CDR3nt: TGTGCCAGCAGCTTTCATAAGGGGATTGGAAGCAATCAGCCCCAGCATTTT
d_gene: NA; abundance: NA; v_gene: TRBV6-2/TRBV6-3; j_gene: TRBJ2-7; CDR3aa: CASSYSREQYF; CDR3nt: TGTGCCAGCAGTTACAGTAGGGAGCAGTACTTC
d_gene: NA; abundance: once; v_gene: TRBV9; j_gene: TRBJ1-1; CDR3aa: CASSVDPKKQGNTEAFF; CDR3nt: TGTGCCAGCAGCGTAGACCCTAAAAAACAGGGGAACACTGAAGCTTTCTTT
d_gene: NA; abundance: NA; v_gene: TRBV5-8; j_gene: TRBJ2-1; CDR3aa: CASSLGLFAVNEQFF; CDR3nt: TGTGCCAGCAGCTTGGGTCTTTTTGCGGTTAATGAGCAGTTCTTC
d_gene: TRBD2; abundance: NA; v_gene: TRBV28; j_gene: TRBJ2-1; CDR3aa: CASSFQRTSAYNEQFF; CDR3nt: TGTGCCAGCAGTTTCCAAAGGACTAGCGCCTACAATGAGCAGTTCTTC
d_gene: TRBD2; abundance: once; v_gene: TRBV6-1; j_gene: TRBJ2-1; CDR3aa: CASSEELAGGYNEQFF; CDR3nt: TGTGCCAGCAGTGAGGAGCTAGCGGGGGGCTACAATGAGCAGTTCTTC
d_gene: TRBD2; abundance: NA; v_gene: TRBV3-1/TRBV3-2; j_gene: TRBJ2-7; CDR3aa: CASSQEEVRGAGGSYEQYF; CDR3nt: TGTGCCAGCAGCCAAGAAGAAGTACGAGGAGCGGGAGGTTCCTACGAGCAGTACTTC
d_gene: TRBD1; abundance: NA; v_gene: TRBV6-4; j_gene: TRBJ1-5; CDR3aa: CARSRQGRQPQHF; CDR3nt: TGTGCCAGGAGTAGACAGGGAAGACAGCCCCAGCATTTT
d_gene: NA; abundance: NA; v_gene: TRBV7-9; j_gene: TRBJ1-3; CDR3aa: CASSHALMGNSGNTIYF; CDR3nt: TGTGCCAGCAGCCACGCTCTGATGGGGAACTCTGGAAACACCATATATTTT
d_gene: TRBD2; abundance: NA; v_gene: TRBV14; j_gene: TRBJ2-1; CDR3aa: CASSHRLAGSSYNEQFF; CDR3nt: TGTGCCAGCAGCCACCGACTAGCGGGGAGCTCCTACAATGAGCAGTTCTTC
d_gene: NA; abundance: NA; v_gene: TRBV7-8; j_gene: TRBJ2-5; CDR3aa: CASSLRPLETQYF; CDR3nt: TGTGCCAGCAGCTTACGCCCATTAGAGACCCAGTACTTC
d_gene: TRBD1; abundance: NA; v_gene: TRBV5-6; j_gene: TRBJ2-2; CDR3aa: CASSPDGATGAGELFF; CDR3nt: TGTGCCAGCAGCCCTGATGGGGCGACAGGGGCCGGGGAGCTGTTTTTT
d_gene: NA; abundance: NA; v_gene: TRBV5-1; j_gene: TRBJ1-2; CDR3aa: CASSLYARQGVLGYTF; CDR3nt: TGCGCCAGCAGCTTGTACGCTAGGCAGGGAGTGTTGGGCTACACCTTC
d_gene: NA; abundance: NA; v_gene: TRBV6-5; j_gene: TRBJ1-1; CDR3aa: CASSWMGEAFF; CDR3nt: TGTGCCAGCAGTTGGATGGGTGAAGCTTTCTTT
d_gene: NA; abundance: NA; v_gene: TRBV4-3; j_gene: TRBJ1-2; CDR3aa: CASSQDLTPPVNGYTF; CDR3nt: TGCGCCAGCAGCCAAGATCTAACCCCGCCCGTGAATGGCTACACCTTC
d_gene: NA; abundance: NA; v_gene: TRBV5-1; j_gene: TRBJ2-1; CDR3aa: CASSSDGVDNEQFF; CDR3nt: TGCGCCAGCAGTTCCGACGGAGTCGACAATGAGCAGTTCTTC
d_gene: TRBD1; abundance: NA; v_gene: TRBV5-4; j_gene: TRBJ2-3; CDR3aa: CASSLDRGRTDTQYF; CDR3nt: TGTGCCAGCAGCTTGGACAGGGGACGCACAGATACGCAGTATTTT
d_gene: TRBD1; abundance: few; v_gene: TRBV7-2; j_gene: TRBJ2-7; CDR3aa: CASSTRQGFFEQYF; CDR3nt: TGTGCCAGCAGCACGCGACAGGGATTTTTTGAGCAGTACTTC
d_gene: NA; abundance: NA; v_gene: TRBV12-3/TRBV12-4; j_gene: TRBJ2-2; CDR3aa: CASRRRWLFF; CDR3nt: TGTGCCAGCAGGCGCCGGTGGCTGTTTTTT
d_gene: NA; abundance: NA; v_gene: TRBV29-1; j_gene: TRBJ1-1; CDR3aa: CSVKGRLNTEAFF; CDR3nt: TGCAGCGTTAAGGGCAGATTGAACACTGAAGCTTTCTTT
d_gene: NA; abundance: NA; v_gene: TRBV4-1; j_gene: TRBJ1-5; CDR3aa: CASSPSFASSQPQHF; CDR3nt: TGCGCCAGCAGCCCCTCTTTCGCCTCTTCGCAGCCCCAGCATTTT
d_gene: NA; abundance: NA; v_gene: TRBV19; j_gene: TRBJ1-5; CDR3aa: CASSISDSNQPQHF; CDR3nt: TGTGCCAGTAGTATTTCGGATAGCAATCAGCCCCAGCATTTT
d_gene: NA; abundance: NA; v_gene: TRBV6-2/TRBV6-3; j_gene: TRBJ1-6; CDR3aa: CASSYANGNSPLHF; CDR3nt: TGTGCCAGCAGTTACGCCAACGGGAATTCACCCCTCCACTTT
d_gene: TRBD1; abundance: NA; v_gene: TRBV5-4; j_gene: TRBJ2-5; CDR3aa: CASSLIGTVQETQYF; CDR3nt: TGTGCCAGCAGCTTAATTGGGACAGTCCAAGAGACCCAGTACTTC
d_gene: NA; abundance: NA; v_gene: TRBV2; j_gene: TRBJ2-7; CDR3aa: CASNGGAYEQYF; CDR3nt: TGTGCCAGCAATGGGGGCGCCTACGAGCAGTACTTC
d_gene: NA; abundance: NA; v_gene: TRBV27; j_gene: TRBJ2-1; CDR3aa: CASSSLGNLMNNEQFF; CDR3nt: TGTGCCAGCAGTTCTCTTGGCAACCTCATGAACAATGAGCAGTTCTTC
d_gene: NA; abundance: once; v_gene: TRBV19; j_gene: TRBJ1-1; CDR3aa: CASSFQNTEAFF; CDR3nt: TGTGCCAGTAGTTTCCAGAACACTGAAGCTTTCTTT
d_gene: NA; abundance: NA; v_gene: TRBV28; j_gene: TRBJ2-6; CDR3aa: CASSPLGISGANVLTF; CDR3nt: TGTGCCAGCAGTCCCCTAGGTATCTCTGGGGCCAACGTCCTGACTTTC
d_gene: NA; abundance: NA; v_gene: TRBV7-8; j_gene: TRBJ1-5; CDR3aa: CASSLDGRRGVSNQPQHF; CDR3nt: TGTGCCAGCAGCTTAGATGGCCGGAGGGGTGTGAGCAATCAGCCCCAGCATTTT
d_gene: NA; abundance: NA; v_gene: TRBV5-1; j_gene: TRBJ2-7; CDR3aa: CASSRDSNSYEQYF; CDR3nt: TGCGCCAGCAGTAGAGACTCAAACTCCTACGAGCAGTACTTC
d_gene: NA; abundance: NA; v_gene: TRBV4-3; j_gene: TRBJ2-4; CDR3aa: CASSQDFPGGIAKNIQYF; CDR3nt: TGCGCCAGCAGCCAAGATTTTCCAGGGGGGATAGCCAAAAACATTCAGTACTTC
d_gene: NA; abundance: few; v_gene: TRBV10-3; j_gene: TRBJ1-2; CDR3aa: CAISEFIYGYTF; CDR3nt: TGTGCCATCAGTGAGTTTATCTATGGCTACACCTTC
d_gene: NA; abundance: NA; v_gene: TRBV28; j_gene: TRBJ1-1; CDR3aa: CASSFGFGTEAFF; CDR3nt: TGTGCCAGCAGTTTTGGGTTCGGCACTGAAGCTTTCTTT
d_gene: TRBD2; abundance: NA; v_gene: TRBV20-1; j_gene: TRBJ2-3; CDR3aa: CSASGLAGGGNRDTQYF; CDR3nt: TGCAGTGCTAGTGGACTAGCGGGAGGAGGTAATCGAGATACGCAGTATTTT